This T cell receptor (beta chain) was found in a study of blood T cell repertoires in COVID-19. Study context: Some COVID-19 samples were acute and others convalescent; all came from the United States, Italy and Spain.

Clones were sequenced by immunoSEQ multiplex PCR, and TCRdb holds only the in-frame ones, with some missing. There are roughly 39,000 clones in the sample; approximately 86% occur only once, and around 20% lies in the top ten. Material for sequencing was peripheral blood. This TCR was recovered from a man aged 45-60 years in a cohort sampled during active COVID-19.

The CDR3 reads CASSTGQVGEKLFF. The DNA of the CDR3 is TGTGCCAGCAGCACCGGACAGGTCGGTGAAAAACTGTTTTTT. The gene calls are TRBV5-6 and TRBJ1-4, with TRBD1 matching over 7 bases. The CDR3 extends over 14 amino acids. The germline gives CDR1 SGHDT, CDR2 YYEEEE. V was clipped by 4 bases and J by 7 bases; unmatched bases: 7.